These 10 T cell receptor beta chains were sequenced from one sample in a study of shared clonotypes between healthy human individuals. Profiling relied on immunoSEQ multiplex PCR, and the TCRdb table lists in-frame clones only, not all of them. The sample carries about 1 million clones, approximately 76% recorded once. The source material was memory CD4+ T cells sorted from blood. Stated subset: CD45RA-negative fraction. The receptors stem from a man between 18 and 35 years old in good health.

The rearrangement joins TRBV7-9 to TRBJ1-2; maybe TRBD1 (5 bases). V lost 5 bases and J lost 8, with 18 bases in between. Looked up from germline, CDR1 is SEHNR and CDR2 is FQNEAQ (reference sequence). The CDR3 consists of 14 residues. CDR3 residues: CASSQQGAQSGYTF. DNA of the CDR3: TGTGCCAGCAGCCAACAAGGGGCCCAGAGCGGCTACACCTTC.

This chain uses TRBV7-9 with TRBJ1-1; D not resolved. Germline CDR1 is SEHNR and CDR2 is FQNEAQ (reference sequence). Deletions cut 4 bases from V and 4 bases from J, with 13 bases between. The length of the CDR3 is 14 residues. In nucleotides, the CDR3 is TGTGCCAGCAGCTACGGACCCGGGAGCACTGAAGCTTTCTTT. Translated: CASSYGPGSTEAFF.

The chain couples TRBV28 to TRBJ1-6; no definite D call. The CDR3 loop spans 13 amino acids. The germline CDR1 and CDR2 sequences are MDHEN and SYDVKM. V lost 3 bases and J 5 bases, leaving 5 bases between the germline ends. The CDR3 nucleotides are TGTGCCAGCAGTTTTATTGATAATTCACCCCTCCACTTT. Protein sequence: CASSFIDNSPLHF.

This clone came up once. The chain uses TRBV7-2 and TRBJ2-5, with D possibly TRBD1 on 6 matching bases. V gave up 4 bases and J gave up 4 bases, with 13 bases separating them. The germline V gene encodes CDR1 SGHTA and CDR2 FQGNSA. The CDR3 covers 14 residues. CDR3 nucleotides: TGTGCCAGCAGCTCGGGACATTTCGCAGAGACCCAGTACTTC. Protein product: CASSSGHFAETQYF.

This clone was recorded a few times. The chain couples TRBV6-4 to TRBJ2-5, with 10 bases matching TRBD1. The CDR3 consists of 15 residues. CDR1 MRHNA and CDR2 SNTAGT come from the germline V gene. J was trimmed by 1 base and V by 4 bases; bases with no gene match: 3. DNA for the CDR3: TGTGCCAGCAGTGTGACAGGGGGCTCCCAAGAGACCCAGTACTTC. Protein: CASSVTGGSQETQYF.

The chain links TRBV7-9 to TRBJ2-7, with 8 nucleotides matching TRBD1. The V gene's germline CDR1 is SEHNR and CDR2 FQNEAQ (reference sequence). The J segment lost 4 bases and the V segment lost 1 base, leaving 9 bases of the junction unmatched. This CDR3 is built from 16 residues. CDR3 region: CASSLVSGGEGYEQYF. CDR3 DNA: TGTGCCAGCAGCTTAGTGTCAGGGGGCGAAGGGTACGAGCAGTACTTC.

For the CDR3, the DNA is TGTGCCAGCAGTCTCCCCCCTACTCGCGAGCAGTACTTC. Translated: CASSLPPTREQYF. The chain links TRBV28 to TRBJ2-7; no firm D call. CDR3 length equals 13 residues. With 5 bases removed from V and 6 bases from J, the gap between germline ends came to 14 bases. Germline CDR1 and CDR2: MDHEN and SYDVKM.

The chain uses TRBV18 and TRBJ2-3; 9 positions agree with TRBD1. Trimming removed 5 bases from V and 4 bases from J; junction bases left unmatched: 7. From germline, CDR1 is KGHSH and CDR2 LQKENI. The CDR3 covers 15 residues. The CDR3: CASSVQGANADTQYF. CDR3 coding DNA: TGTGCCAGCTCAGTACAGGGGGCGAACGCAGATACGCAGTATTTT. The full variable domain, its missing parts supplied by reference TRBV18 and TRBJ2-3, is NAGVMQNPRHLVRRRGQEARLRCSPMKGHSHVYWYRQLPEEGLKFMVYLQKENIIDESGMPKERFSAEFPKEGPSILRIQQVVRGDSAAYFCASSVQGANADTQYFGPGTRLTVL.

The rearrangement uses TRBV5-1 and TRBJ2-5; maybe TRBD2 (5 bases). Germline V gene data show CDR1 as SGHRS and CDR2 as YFSETQ. V lost 6 bases to trimming and J lost 3 bases, with 12 bases between them. There are 13 residues in the CDR3. In nucleotides, the CDR3 is TGCGCCAGCAACCCGCAGAGGGAAGAGACCCAGTACTTC. Residues: CASNPQREETQYF.

In this sample, this clone turned up a few times. The gene calls are TRBV15 and TRBJ1-5; D uncertain. Germline lookup yields CDR1 LNHNV and CDR2 YYDKDF (reference sequence). CDR3 size: 13 residues. V was shortened by 4 bases and J by 2 bases, with 6 bases between the two germline ends. The CDR3 sequence is CATSKPGNQPQHF. Written as DNA, the CDR3 is TGTGCCACCAGCAAACCAGGCAATCAGCCCCAGCATTTT.